This T cell receptor (beta chain) was identified in a study of blood T cells in healthy people across ages. This clonotype was counted between two and nine times. The antigen is unknown. The V gene lost 3 bases and the J gene lost 0 bases, with 9 bases spanning the gap. In germline, CDR1 is SGHVS, CDR2 FQNEAQ. CDR3 length: 16 amino acids. A second roughly 6 to 12 cycle PCR used barcoded and J-beta primers. TCRdb called the 5' RACE reads again in MiXCR, with one record for every CDR3 protein. The data contain nearly 800,000 distinct CDR3 sequences, about 25% of them seen just once; the ten biggest clones take up approximately 3.7%. Overall study findings and caveats: Strong correlation existed between TCR beta diversity and naive T cell percentage.

The sample was also reused in another study, on T cells of mothers and their children. From that report: Five or six children and their three healthy Caucasian mothers were the donors. For each mother, over 9.5 million TCR beta CDR3 reads were obtained, and for each child, about 3 million.

Material: blood. The receptor was derived from a boy between 10 and 17 years old in good health. This chain uses TRBV7-8 with TRBJ1-6; D perhaps matches TRBD1 (5 bases). CDR3 in DNA: TGTGCCAGCAGCTTGGGGACTGACTCCTATAATTCACCCCTCCACTTT. It translates to CASSLGTDSYNSPLHF.